The 21 T cell receptor beta chains reported below all come from one sample, sequenced in a study of beta chain features in type 1 diabetes. Study findings and constraints: Patients with Type 1 diabetes showed moderately but significantly shorter TCRB CDR3s in all four CD4+ subsets.

Reverse transcribing all isolated RNA meant expressed TCRB transcripts were sequenced. Data came from immunoSEQ multiplex PCR; TCRdb stores just in-frame clones and leaves some out. Of over 200,000 clones detected, roughly a tenth appear once; the ten largest clones hold approximately 0.015%. No antigen has been assigned to these receptors. The sample taken for sequencing was naive CD4+ T cells from blood. The receptor set was obtained from a man aged 25-45 years with type 1 diabetes.

The chain carries TRBV7-9 and TRBJ2-2; 7 bases match TRBD2. CDR1 SEHNR and CDR2 FQNEAQ come from the germline V gene (reference sequence). The V segment lost 2 bases and the J segment 5 bases; nucleotides outside the gene matches: 2. The CDR3 has 14 residues. DNA of the CDR3: TGTGCCAGCAGCTTAAGCGGGGTTACCGGGGAGCTGTTTTTT. Translation: CASSLSGVTGELFF. Complete variable domain (other parts from reference TRBV7-9 and TRBJ2-2): DTGVSQNPRHKITKRGQNVTFRCDPISEHNRLYWYRQTLGQGPEFLTYFQNEAQLEKSRLLSDRFSAERPKGSFSTLEIQRTEQGDSAMYLCASSLSGVTGELFFGEGSRLTVL.

As regards this clone: The CDR3 ends on some other residue instead of the conserved phenylalanine or tryptophan, so this is likely a read error. The limits of the CDR3 on the DNA are not certain, so only TCRdb's listed CDR3 is given. The chain links TRBV20-1 to TRBJ1-3; the listed D gene, TRBD1, was not tested against the DNA. The CDR3 is 9 residues long, counting both termini. Germline V gene data show CDR1 as DFQATT and CDR2 as SNEGSKA (reference sequence). CDR3 amino acids: CSARCALQG.

The table lists this clone with a few counts. The chain joins TRBV7-3 to TRBJ2-5; tentative D call: TRBD2 (5 bases). The V end was cut by 2 bases, the J end by 5 bases, with 12 bases between. The CDR3 extends over 14 amino acids. The V gene's germline CDR1 is SGHTA and CDR2 FQGTGA. CDR3 coding DNA: TGTGCCAGCAGCTTAGGAGGACCGGGGGAGACCCAGTACTTC. Translated, it gives CASSLGGPGETQYF.

V usage is TRBV7-9 and J usage is TRBJ1-2; D is ambiguous. CDR3 size: 15 residues. V gave up 6 bases and J gave up 8 bases, with 22 bases separating them. CDR1 is SEHNR, CDR2 FQNEAQ, per germline (reference sequence). In DNA form, the CDR3 reads TGTGCCAGCAGGAGGGCAGGTGCATCTATCTGGGGCTACACCTTC. Its translation is CASRRAGASIWGYTF.

This clone was observed a few times. The chain links TRBV5-1 to TRBJ1-1, with D possibly being TRBD1 (6 bases). The CDR3 length is 13 residues. V lost 0 bases and J 7 bases, leaving 10 bases between the germline ends. CDR1 is SGHRS, CDR2 YFSETQ, per germline. The CDR3 sequence: CASSLEGQGEAFF. CDR3 nucleotides: TGCGCCAGCAGCTTGGAGGGACAAGGTGAAGCTTTCTTT.

This clone was seen a handful of times. V and J are TRBV18 and TRBJ2-3, with D perhaps TRBD2 (6 bases). The CDR3 runs 14 residues. With 5 bases removed from V and 5 bases from J, the gap between germline ends came to 14 bases. Germline V CDR1 and CDR2: KGHSH, LQKENI. The CDR3 loop reads CASSFGGEGDTQYF. The CDR3 region has the DNA TGTGCCAGCTCATTCGGCGGGGAAGGAGATACGCAGTATTTT. The full variable domain, in which reference TRBV18 and TRBJ2-3 provide the parts outside the CDR3, is NAGVMQNPRHLVRRRGQEARLRCSPMKGHSHVYWYRQLPEEGLKFMVYLQKENIIDESGMPKERFSAEFPKEGPSILRIQQVVRGDSAAYFCASSFGGEGDTQYFGPGTRLTVL.

This sequence joins TRBV11-2 and TRBJ1-2; D remains unclear. The CDR3 totals 14 residues. Germline V gene sequence: CDR1 SGHAT, CDR2 FQNNGV. V lost 3 bases, J lost 6 bases, and 14 bases lay in between. The CDR3 here is CASSFKLWSDGYTF. CDR3 sequence (DNA): TGTGCCAGCAGCTTTAAGTTGTGGAGTGATGGCTACACCTTC.

This chain connects TRBV4-1 to TRBJ2-5, with a weak D call TRBD1 (6 bases). Germline V gene data show CDR1 as MGHRA and CDR2 as YSYEKL. V was trimmed by 4 bases and J by 2 bases, leaving 14 bases between them. CDR3 length equals 15 residues. In DNA form, the CDR3 reads TGCGCCAGCAGCCGCGGATGGGACACTCAAGAGACCCAGTACTTC. Translated: CASSRGWDTQETQYF.

V gene TRBV28 combines with J gene TRBJ1-5, with 7 positions matching TRBD1. Germline loops: CDR1 MDHEN, CDR2 SYDVKM. The J segment lost 6 bases and the V segment lost 2 bases, leaving 7 bases of the junction unmatched. This CDR3 has 15 amino acids. Here the CDR3 reads CASSLPDRVGQPQHF. The CDR3 DNA reads as TGTGCCAGCAGTTTACCCGACAGGGTCGGTCAGCCCCAGCATTTT.

The chain has TRBV29-1 and TRBJ1-1, with TRBD1 matching 8 bases. The CDR3 covers 14 residues. Germline loops: CDR1 SQVTM, CDR2 ANQGSEA. V shed 6 bases, J shed 5 bases, and the junction held 11 bases outside the gene matches. CDR3 loop: CSVSDRGSWTEAFF. The CDR3 DNA reads as TGCAGCGTCTCAGACAGGGGCTCATGGACTGAAGCTTTCTTT.

This clone has a handful of counts. This chain uses TRBV4-1 with TRBJ2-7, with 10 bases fitting TRBD1. Germline values: CDR1 MGHRA, CDR2 YSYEKL. V was clipped by 0 bases and J by 5 bases; unmatched bases: 7. This CDR3 is 16 amino acids long. Here the CDR3 reads CASSQDSGTGAHEQYF. The CDR3 coding sequence is TGCGCCAGCAGCCAAGATTCCGGGACAGGGGCCCACGAGCAGTACTTC.

As concerns this clone: This specimen includes other DNA sequences encoding the same CDR3. The chain recombines TRBV7-9 with TRBJ2-3; no clear D. V dropped 4 bases and J dropped 3 bases, with 5 bases sitting between them. Looked up from germline, CDR1 is SEHNR and CDR2 is FQNEAQ (reference sequence). The CDR3 covers 12 residues. In nucleotides, the CDR3 is TGTGCCAGCAGCTCTACGACAGATACGCAGTATTTT. This codes for CASSSTTDTQYF.

This clone was detected only a few times. As DNA, the CDR3 is TGCAGCGTTGCTGTCCGGGGGGTAGGGAGGTCCTACAATGAGCAGTTCTTC. The encoded protein is CSVAVRGVGRSYNEQFF. This sequence joins TRBV29-1 and TRBJ2-1, with 7 bases aligning to TRBD2. V lost 4 bases to trimming and J lost 1 base; unmatched junction nucleotides: 13. This CDR3 comprises 17 residues. Germline values: CDR1 SQVTM, CDR2 ANQGSEA.

This chain joins TRBV4-1 and TRBJ2-2; 8 bases are a match to TRBD1. Germline V CDR1 and CDR2: MGHRA, YSYEKL. The V and J ends lost 6 bases and 5 bases, in that order; junction bases with no gene match: 17. The CDR3 spans 18 residues. CDR3 amino acids: CASRSKESDRAGTGELFF. The CDR3, as DNA: TGCGCCAGCAGGTCCAAGGAATCGGACAGGGCGGGGACCGGGGAGCTGTTTTTT.

This clone was recorded a few times. The chain recombines TRBV6-4 with TRBJ1-5, with D maybe TRBD1 (6 bases). The CDR3 is made up of 13 amino acids. Germline loops: CDR1 MRHNA, CDR2 SNTAGT. V lost 6 bases to trimming and J lost 2 bases, with 8 bases between them. The CDR3 reads CASSSGGNQPQHF. The CDR3 bases are TGTGCCAGCAGCTCAGGGGGCAATCAGCCCCAGCATTTT.

The chain combines TRBV30 with TRBJ2-5; 7 bases line up with TRBD2. The CDR3 is 14 residues long. Germline lookup yields CDR1 GTSNPN and CDR2 SVGIG (reference sequence). After removal of 0 bases from V and 9 bases from J, the junction contained 10 bases not matched to a gene. The CDR3 spells CAWSVVRVRGAQYF. In DNA, the CDR3 is TGTGCCTGGAGTGTAGTCCGGGTCCGGGGGGCCCAGTACTTC.

This clone was found a few times. The chain carries TRBV7-9 and TRBJ1-1; TRBD1 matches 8 bases. V lost 10 bases and J lost 1; bases outside the gene matches: 11. The CDR3 spans 15 residues. CDR1 is SEHNR, CDR2 FQNEAQ, per germline (reference sequence). DNA of the CDR3: TGTGCCATCTACAGGGGGTTGTCGACGAACACTGAAGCTTTCTTT. It yields the protein CAIYRGLSTNTEAFF.

This chain links TRBV29-1 with TRBJ2-5; no definite D call. The germline V gene encodes CDR1 SQVTM and CDR2 ANQGSEA. The ends were cut back, 1 base at V and 2 bases at J, with 5 bases in the middle. This CDR3 spans 12 amino acids. This chain's CDR3 is CSVEGSQETQYF. The CDR3 nucleotides are TGCAGCGTTGAAGGCAGTCAAGAGACCCAGTACTTC.

V is TRBV11-3 and J is TRBJ1-2, with 7 nucleotides matching TRBD1. Losses at the gene ends were 5 bases for V and 0 bases for J; bases not matched to a gene: 6. This CDR3 contains 15 residues. The germline CDR1 and CDR2 sequences are SGHNT and YENEEA. The CDR3: CASSPRQGTNYGYTF. The CDR3 region has the DNA TGTGCCAGCAGCCCACGACAGGGTACTAACTATGGCTACACCTTC.

This sequence joins TRBV7-3 and TRBJ2-5; D is perhaps TRBD1 (5 bases). Trimming removed 4 bases from V and 5 bases from J, with 5 bases in between. CDR1 and CDR2 (germline): SGHTA, FQGTGA. The CDR3 runs 11 residues. The CDR3 region has the DNA TGTGCCAGCAGCTCAGGGGAGACCCAGTACTTC. Translating it yields CASSSGETQYF.

This clone was counted only a few times. This chain uses TRBV5-1 with TRBJ2-2; D remains ambiguous. Trimming removed 5 bases from V and 3 bases from J, with 5 bases in between. The CDR3 is 12 residues long. Germline CDR1 reads SGHRS; CDR2 reads YFSETQ. DNA of the CDR3: TGCGCCAGCAGTTATGACACCGGGGAGCTGTTTTTT. This translates into CASSYDTGELFF.